This T cell receptor (beta chain) was sequenced in a study of T cell repertoires in cytomegalovirus infection. Study at large: An indication of both CMV infection and matching HLA type came from public TCR beta signatures. Study results and limitations: In two of eight donors, the top clonotype was HLA-C-restricted CMV-specific.

This CDR3 is built from 12 residues. V dropped 5 bases and J dropped 4 bases, with 6 bases sitting between them. The germline V gene has CDR1 KGHSH and CDR2 LQKENI. The table lists this clonotype with many counts. Its antigen is currently unknown. MiXCR was run by TCRdb on the reads, yielding one entry per CDR3 protein. The repertoire has a few hundred thousand distinct CDR3 sequences, 9.1% of them found once; the top ten carry approximately 16%. This TCR was sampled from a human donor in good health (CMV status not recorded). Some clones in this sample may be carry-over from other donors' samples. The sequenced sample consisted of PBMCs. The chain is built from TRBV18 and TRBJ1-3; D call uncertain. The CDR3 loop reads CASSGGGNTIYF. Here the CDR3 DNA reads TGTGCCAGCTCAGGCGGCGGAAACACCATATATTTT. The full variable domain, with the rest looked up from reference TRBV18 and TRBJ1-3, is NAGVMQNPRHLVRRRGQEARLRCSPMKGHSHVYWYRQLPEEGLKFMVYLQKENIIDESGMPKERFSAEFPKEGPSILRIQQVVRGDSAAYFCASSGGGNTIYFGEGSWLTVV.